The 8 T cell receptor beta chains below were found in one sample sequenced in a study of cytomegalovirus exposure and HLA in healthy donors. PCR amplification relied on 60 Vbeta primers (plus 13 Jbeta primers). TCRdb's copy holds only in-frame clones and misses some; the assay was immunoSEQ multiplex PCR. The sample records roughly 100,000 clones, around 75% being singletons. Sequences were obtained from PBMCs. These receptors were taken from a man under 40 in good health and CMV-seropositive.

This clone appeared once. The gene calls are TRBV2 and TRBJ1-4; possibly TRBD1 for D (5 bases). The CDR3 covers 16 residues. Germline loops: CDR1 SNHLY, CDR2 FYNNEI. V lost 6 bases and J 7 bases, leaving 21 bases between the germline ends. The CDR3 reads CASSYPVGGSGEKLFF. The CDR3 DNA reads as TGTGCCAGCAGCTACCCGGTGGGGGGAAGCGGTGAAAAACTGTTTTTT. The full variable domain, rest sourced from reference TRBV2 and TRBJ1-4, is EPEVTQTPSHQVTQMGQEVILRCVPISNHLYFYWYRQILGQKVEFLVSFYNNEISEKSEIFDDQFSVERPDGSNFTLKIRSTKLEDSAMYFCASSYPVGGSGEKLFFGSGTQLSVL.

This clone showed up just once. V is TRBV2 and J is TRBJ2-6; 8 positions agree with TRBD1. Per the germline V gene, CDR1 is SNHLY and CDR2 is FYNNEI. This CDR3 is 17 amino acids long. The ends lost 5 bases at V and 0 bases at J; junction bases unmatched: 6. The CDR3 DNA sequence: TGTGCCAGCAGTAGGGACAGGCAGAGCTCTGGGGCCAACGTCCTGACTTTC. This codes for CASSRDRQSSGANVLTF.

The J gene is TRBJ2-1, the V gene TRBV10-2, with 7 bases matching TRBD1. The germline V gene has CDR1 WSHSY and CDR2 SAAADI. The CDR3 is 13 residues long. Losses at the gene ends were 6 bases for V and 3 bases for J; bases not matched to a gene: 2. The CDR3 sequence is CASSGTDYNEQFF. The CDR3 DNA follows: TGCGCCAGCAGCGGGACAGACTACAATGAGCAGTTCTTC.

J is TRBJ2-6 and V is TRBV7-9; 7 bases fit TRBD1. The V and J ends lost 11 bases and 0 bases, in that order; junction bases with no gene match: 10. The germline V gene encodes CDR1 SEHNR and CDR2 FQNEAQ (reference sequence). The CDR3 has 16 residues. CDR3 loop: CAVPGTESSGANVLTF. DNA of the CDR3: TGTGCCGTTCCCGGGACAGAGAGCTCTGGGGCCAACGTCCTGACTTTC.

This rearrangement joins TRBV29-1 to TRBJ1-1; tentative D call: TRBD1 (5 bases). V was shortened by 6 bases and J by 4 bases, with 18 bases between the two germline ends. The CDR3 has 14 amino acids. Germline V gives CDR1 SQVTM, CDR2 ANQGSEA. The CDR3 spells CSVEQGMGFTEAFF. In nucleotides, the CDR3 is TGCAGCGTAGAGCAGGGCATGGGGTTCACTGAAGCTTTCTTT.

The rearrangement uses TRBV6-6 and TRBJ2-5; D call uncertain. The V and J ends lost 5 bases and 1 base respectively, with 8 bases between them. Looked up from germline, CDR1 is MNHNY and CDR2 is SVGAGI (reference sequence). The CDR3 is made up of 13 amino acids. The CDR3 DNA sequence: TGTGCCAGCAGTCCCCAGTCCCAAGAGACCCAGTACTTC. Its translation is CASSPQSQETQYF.

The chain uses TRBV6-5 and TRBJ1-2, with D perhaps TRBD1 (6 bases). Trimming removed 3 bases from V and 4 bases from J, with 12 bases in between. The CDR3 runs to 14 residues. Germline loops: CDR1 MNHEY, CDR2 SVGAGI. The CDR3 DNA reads TGTGCCAGCAGTTATAGGGGACAAGTCTATGGCTACACCTTC. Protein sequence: CASSYRGQVYGYTF.

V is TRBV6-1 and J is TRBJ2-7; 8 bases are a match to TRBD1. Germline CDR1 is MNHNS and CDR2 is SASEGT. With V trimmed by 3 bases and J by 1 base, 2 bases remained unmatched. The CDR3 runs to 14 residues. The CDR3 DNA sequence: TGTGCCAGCAGTGACTGGACAGGGTCCTACGAGCAGTACTTC. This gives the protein CASSDWTGSYEQYF.